Presented here are 32 T cell receptor beta chains from one specimen sequenced in a study of memory CD4+ T cells and cytomegalovirus serostatus. The sort gate was single viable CD3+CD4+CD8-CD45RO+ cells for memory CD4+ T cells. TCRdb's table, derived via immunoSEQ multiplex PCR, lists solely in-frame clones and lacks some. The sample holds 45,000 to 70,000 clones, approximately 77% seen once. The sequenced sample was memory CD4+ T cells from blood. Every receptor here comes from an adult in good health and CMV-seronegative. Some clones in this sample may be carry-over from other donors' samples.

The chain employs TRBV5-1 and TRBJ2-3; 7 bases align to TRBD2. The CDR3 is 12 residues long. Unmatched junction bases numbered 1, after V lost 5 bases and J lost 4 bases. Germline CDR1 is SGHRS and CDR2 is YFSETQ. CDR3 protein: CASRLAADTQYF. For the CDR3, the DNA is TGCGCCAGCAGGCTAGCGGCAGATACGCAGTATTTT.

This sequence joins TRBV6-5 and TRBJ1-2, with 7 nucleotides matching TRBD1. Trimming took 6 bases from V and 8 from J; bases not matched to a gene: 12. The germline gives CDR1 MNHEY, CDR2 SVGAGI. CDR3 length: 14 amino acids. The chain's CDR3 is CASRGQTRVHGYTF. The DNA of the CDR3 is TGTGCCAGCAGGGGACAGACCCGGGTTCACGGCTACACCTTC.

The chain links TRBV7-2 to TRBJ1-6; D unclear. Looked up from germline, CDR1 is SGHTA and CDR2 is FQGNSA. This CDR3 region has 16 residues. Trimming stripped 1 base from V and 8 bases from J, with 15 bases between. CDR3 DNA sequence: TGTGCCAGCAGCTTAGTATTTCGGGCGCGGGATTCACCCCTCCACTTT. Amino acid sequence: CASSLVFRARDSPLHF. Full variable domain (rest looked up from reference TRBV7-2 and TRBJ1-6): GAGVSQSPSNKVTEKGKDVELRCDPISGHTALYWYRQSLGQGLEFLIYFQGNSAPDKSGLPSDRFSAERTGGSVSTLTIQRTQQEDSAVYLCASSLVFRARDSPLHFGNGTRLTVT.

The gene calls are TRBV5-1 and TRBJ1-4, with TRBD1 identical over 8 bases. V trimming: 0 bases; J trimming: 7 bases; junction bases outside the gene matches: 5. The germline V gene encodes CDR1 SGHRS and CDR2 YFSETQ. The CDR3 covers 15 residues. For the CDR3, the DNA is TGCGCCAGCAGCTTGGGCGGCAGGGGGCCTGAAAAACTGTTTTTT. Translating gives CASSLGGRGPEKLFF.

This chain connects TRBV11-2 to TRBJ2-7; 11 positions agree with TRBD2. The J segment lost 7 bases and the V segment lost 3 bases, leaving 5 bases of the junction unmatched. Germline CDR1 SGHAT, CDR2 FQNNGV. The CDR3 consists of 14 residues. The CDR3 sequence is CASSLASGRNEQYF. CDR3 coding DNA: TGTGCCAGCAGCTTGGCTAGCGGGAGGAATGAGCAGTACTTC.

This chain joins TRBV5-1 and TRBJ1-1; D unclear. Trimming took off 4 bases at V and 3 bases at J, with 13 bases between the two ends. CDR3 size: 14 residues. Germline V gives CDR1 SGHRS, CDR2 YFSETQ. The CDR3 nucleotides read TGCGCCAGCAGCCTCGTGCCCGGAGACACTGAAGCTTTCTTT. Its protein is CASSLVPGDTEAFF.

The CDR3 protein is CASSVSGTQETQYF. For the CDR3, the DNA is TGTGCCAGCAGCGTATCAGGGACTCAAGAGACCCAGTACTTC. V and J are TRBV9 and TRBJ2-5; D is possibly TRBD2 (6 bases). The V gene lost 1 base and the J gene lost 2 bases, with 9 bases spanning the gap. Germline CDR1 is SGDLS and CDR2 is YYNGEE. The CDR3 has 14 amino acids.

V usage is TRBV30 and J usage is TRBJ1-4; 11 bases line up with TRBD1. The CDR3 loop spans 15 amino acids. Germline CDR1 GTSNPN, CDR2 SVGIG (reference sequence). The CDR3: CDLEGKGTGGEKLFF. CDR3 coding DNA: TGTGACCTGGAAGGAAAGGGGACAGGGGGTGAAAAACTGTTTTTT.

V usage is TRBV30 and J usage is TRBJ2-1, with D possibly matching TRBD1 (5 bases). The CDR3 consists of 13 residues. CDR1 is GTSNPN, CDR2 SVGIG, per germline (reference sequence). V was cut by 1 base and J by 10 bases, with 14 bases left in between. The CDR3 here is CAWSATGVGEQFF. Here the CDR3 DNA reads TGTGCCTGGAGTGCAACAGGAGTTGGGGAGCAGTTCTTC.

The chain's CDR3 is CASSLLAGGLYEQYF. The CDR3 nucleotides are TGTGCCAGCAGCTTGTTGGCAGGGGGCCTCTACGAGCAGTACTTC. The genes are TRBV5-6 and TRBJ2-7, with TRBD1 identical over 8 bases. Germline values: CDR1 SGHDT, CDR2 YYEEEE. This CDR3 is 15 amino acids long. J was trimmed by 3 bases and V by 1 base; bases with no gene match: 6. Full variable domain (missing parts from reference TRBV5-6 and TRBJ2-7): DAGVTQSPTHLIKTRGQQVTLRCSPKSGHDTVSWYQQALGQGPQFIFQYYEEEERQRGNFPDRFSGHQFPNYSSELNVNALLLGDSALYLCASSLLAGGLYEQYFGPGTRLTVT.

This rearrangement joins TRBV7-2 to TRBJ2-2; no clear D. Trimming cost V 1 base and J 7 bases, with 10 bases left between them. This CDR3 has 14 amino acids. Germline CDR1 is SGHTA and CDR2 is FQGNSA. The CDR3 nucleotides are TGTGCCAGCAGCTTAGTAGGCTTGTTCGGGGAGCTGTTTTTT. It is translated as CASSLVGLFGELFF.

The J gene is TRBJ1-6, the V gene TRBV5-1; TRBD1 matches 11 bases. Unmatched junction bases numbered 4, after V lost 4 bases and J lost 10 bases. CDR3 size: 14 residues. The germline CDR1 and CDR2 sequences are SGHRS and YFSETQ. The CDR3 DNA reads as TGCGCCAGCAGCGCGGGACAGGGGGAGTCACCCCTCCACTTT. It codes for CASSAGQGESPLHF.

The rearrangement joins TRBV18 to TRBJ2-6; D gene ambiguous. The CDR3 spans 17 residues. Trimming took off 2 bases at V and 0 bases at J, with 11 bases between the two ends. CDR1 is KGHSH and CDR2 is LQKENI in the germline V gene. Written as DNA, the CDR3 is TGTGCCAGCTCACCAAACCGAATTCTCTCTGGGGCCAACGTCCTGACTTTC. It is translated as CASSPNRILSGANVLTF.

The chain carries TRBV7-9 and TRBJ2-7, with D unresolved. This CDR3 region has 15 residues. Germline V gene sequence: CDR1 SEHNR, CDR2 FQNEAQ (reference sequence). Trimming stripped 3 bases from V and 3 bases from J, with 15 bases between. CDR3 sequence (DNA): TGTGCCAGCAGCTTCTCCGGTGGCGAGATCTACGAGCAGTACTTC. Amino acid sequence: CASSFSGGEIYEQYF. Full variable domain (outside the CDR3, taken from reference TRBV7-9 and TRBJ2-7): DTGVSQNPRHKITKRGQNVTFRCDPISEHNRLYWYRQTLGQGPEFLTYFQNEAQLEKSRLLSDRFSAERPKGSFSTLEIQRTEQGDSAMYLCASSFSGGEIYEQYFGPGTRLTVT.

This clone appeared a single time. This chain joins TRBV28 and TRBJ1-4, with 7 bases identical to TRBD1. V was clipped by 4 bases and J by 4 bases; unmatched bases: 9. This CDR3 is 16 amino acids long. Germline assignment: CDR1 MDHEN and CDR2 SYDVKM. CDR3 coding DNA: TGTGCCAGCAGTTCCATTAGGGGGCAGGGTAATGAAAAACTGTTTTTT. Amino acid sequence: CASSSIRGQGNEKLFF.

V and J are TRBV28 and TRBJ2-7, with a tentative D call TRBD2 (6 bases). From germline, CDR1 is MDHEN and CDR2 SYDVKM. Trimming took off 3 bases at V and 3 bases at J, with 12 bases between the two ends. The CDR3 is 14 residues long. The CDR3 coding sequence is TGTGCCAGCAGTTTGGGGGGAACGGTCTACGAGCAGTACTTC. It translates to CASSLGGTVYEQYF.

This chain links TRBV7-2 with TRBJ1-1; D is undetermined. V was clipped by 1 base and J by 0 bases, with 12 bases between them. Per germline, CDR1 SGHTA and CDR2 FQGNSA. CDR3 length: 16 residues. CDR3 residues: CASSLVPGVMNTEAFF. CDR3 in DNA: TGTGCCAGCAGCTTAGTTCCAGGAGTCATGAACACTGAAGCTTTCTTT. Drawing the rest from reference TRBV7-2 and TRBJ1-1, the complete variable domain is GAGVSQSPSNKVTEKGKDVELRCDPISGHTALYWYRQSLGQGLEFLIYFQGNSAPDKSGLPSDRFSAERTGGSVSTLTIQRTQQEDSAVYLCASSLVPGVMNTEAFFGQGTRLTVV.

V and J are TRBV18 and TRBJ1-1; D is perhaps TRBD1 (6 bases). With 2 bases removed from V and 1 base from J, the gap between germline ends came to 8 bases. The CDR3 consists of 14 residues. The germline V gene encodes CDR1 KGHSH and CDR2 LQKENI. The CDR3 bases are TGTGCCAGCTCACCATTGGGGGCGAACACTGAAGCTTTCTTT. Protein product: CASSPLGANTEAFF.

This chain uses TRBV28 with TRBJ2-5; D possibly corresponds to TRBD1 (5 bases). Trimming took off 6 bases at V and 2 bases at J, with 16 bases between the two ends. The germline gives CDR1 MDHEN, CDR2 SYDVKM. The CDR3 sequence is 15 residues long. CDR3 coding DNA: TGTGCCAGCAGCACAACCCACAGGTTTCAAGAGACCCAGTACTTC. It yields the protein CASSTTHRFQETQYF.

The chain carries TRBV5-6 and TRBJ2-3, with 10 bases fitting TRBD2. V trimming: 4 bases; J trimming: 5 bases; junction bases outside the gene matches: 7. CDR3 size: 15 residues. Per germline, CDR1 SGHDT and CDR2 YYEEEE. CDR3 amino acids: CASSPSGRAGDTQYF. The CDR3 nucleotides read TGTGCCAGCAGCCCAAGCGGGAGGGCCGGAGATACGCAGTATTTT.

This chain joins TRBV4-3 and TRBJ2-1; D gene ambiguous. V was clipped by 0 bases and J by 0 bases, with 12 bases between them. The germline gives CDR1 LGHNA, CDR2 YSLEER. This CDR3 region has 17 residues. This CDR3 is CASSQEALAYSYNEQFF. In DNA form, the CDR3 reads TGCGCCAGCAGCCAAGAGGCCCTGGCGTACTCCTACAATGAGCAGTTCTTC.

Worth noting for this clone: Germline and junction disagree at one end, which may indicate a read error. This sequence joins TRBV6-6 and TRBJ1-1; tentatively, D is TRBD1 (5 bases). The germline V gene has CDR1 MNHNY and CDR2 SVGAGI (reference sequence). This CDR3 comprises 16 residues. CDR3 sequence: CASSYFRDRMNTEAFF. The CDR3 coding sequence is TGTGCCAGCAGTTACTTCAGGGACCGAATGAACACTGAAGCCTTCTTT.

The rearrangement uses TRBV7-9 and TRBJ2-5; TRBD1 matches at 8 bases. V lost 1 base and J lost 2; bases outside the gene matches: 0. The CDR3 consists of 14 residues. Germline lookup yields CDR1 SEHNR and CDR2 FQNEAQ (reference sequence). The CDR3 protein is CASSLGQGQETQYF. In DNA, the CDR3 is TGTGCCAGCAGCTTAGGACAGGGGCAAGAGACCCAGTACTTC. The full variable domain, completed using reference TRBV7-9 and TRBJ2-5, is DTGVSQNPRHKITKRGQNVTFRCDPISEHNRLYWYRQTLGQGPEFLTYFQNEAQLEKSRLLSDRFSAERPKGSFSTLEIQRTEQGDSAMYLCASSLGQGQETQYFGPGTRLLVL.

This rearrangement joins TRBV4-3 to TRBJ1-2; no reliable D call. Germline assignment: CDR1 LGHNA and CDR2 YSLEER. V lost 0 bases and J lost 5, with 7 bases in between. CDR3 length: 13 amino acids. CDR3 residues: CASSQDGRYGYTF. The CDR3 DNA sequence: TGCGCCAGCAGCCAAGATGGCCGTTATGGCTACACCTTC.

The chain uses TRBV7-6 and TRBJ1-1; TRBD1 might be the D (6 bases). With 5 bases removed from V and 1 base from J, the gap between germline ends came to 14 bases. The CDR3 is 15 residues long. The germline gives CDR1 SGHVS, CDR2 FNYEAQ. DNA of the CDR3: TGTGCCAGCAGCCTCCAGGGGTACGGGAACACTGAAGCTTTCTTT. Protein: CASSLQGYGNTEAFF.

This clone was picked up one time. The chain employs TRBV28 and TRBJ1-5, with D unclear. V lost 7 bases and J lost 4, with 17 bases in between. Germline V gives CDR1 MDHEN, CDR2 SYDVKM. This CDR3 spans 15 amino acids. CDR3 nucleotides: TGTGCCAGCAAGGCCCGCGCACAGACAAATCAGCCCCAGCATTTT. It encodes CASKARAQTNQPQHF.

The chain combines TRBV28 with TRBJ1-2, with D possibly TRBD1 on 5 matching bases. This CDR3 spans 11 amino acids. V lost 8 bases, J lost 8 bases, and 12 bases lay in between. CDR1 and CDR2 (germline): MDHEN, SYDVKM. The CDR3 spells CASGTGTGYTF. The CDR3 nucleotides read TGTGCCAGCGGGACGGGGACGGGCTACACCTTC.

The V gene is TRBV18, the J gene TRBJ2-4, with 13 bases lining up with TRBD2. Trimming removed 4 bases from V and 3 bases from J; junction bases left unmatched: 9. Germline CDR1 reads KGHSH; CDR2 reads LQKENI. The CDR3 sequence is 18 residues long. This CDR3 is CASSRTGTSGMIKNIQYF. In DNA, the CDR3 is TGTGCCAGCTCACGAACCGGGACTAGCGGGATGATCAAAAACATTCAGTACTTC.

J is TRBJ1-4 and V is TRBV5-1; weak D call: TRBD1 (5 bases). In germline, CDR1 is SGHRS, CDR2 YFSETQ. The V gene lost 2 bases and the J gene lost 7 bases, with 18 bases spanning the gap. The CDR3 totals 16 residues. The CDR3 coding sequence is TGCGCCAGCAGCTTCGGGCGGCAGGGTGGGCTTGAAAAACTGTTTTTT. As protein: CASSFGRQGGLEKLFF.

This clone occurred a few times. J is TRBJ1-1 and V is TRBV12-2. TRBV12-2 is a pseudogene segment. The CDR3 spans 15 residues. This CDR3 is CASRSDVAANTEAFF. The CDR3, as DNA: TGTGCAAGTCGCTCCGATGTGGCAGCGAACACTGAAGCTTTCTTT.

V gene TRBV27 combines with J gene TRBJ1-2, with TRBD1 matching over 8 bases. Trimming removed 3 bases from V and 1 base from J; junction bases left unmatched: 7. This CDR3 spans 16 amino acids. Germline CDR1 is MNHEY and CDR2 is SMNVEV (reference sequence). This CDR3 reads CASSFTGTGLNYGYTF. DNA of the CDR3: TGTGCCAGCAGTTTTACCGGGACAGGCCTTAACTATGGCTACACCTTC.

The rearrangement uses TRBV9 and TRBJ2-7; D perhaps matches TRBD1 (6 bases). This CDR3 contains 14 residues. Looked up from germline, CDR1 is SGDLS and CDR2 is YYNGEE. Trimming pared 3 bases from V and 7 bases from J, leaving 17 bases between. CDR3 loop: CASSAQGQVGEQYF. CDR3 bases: TGTGCCAGCAGCGCACAGGGACAAGTGGGGGAGCAGTACTTC.